Sequencing of this TCR beta chain was carried out in a study of technical replicates of blood from a few donors. Using immunoSEQ multiplex PCR, the repertoire was profiled, and TCRdb retains in-frame clones only, with some absent. There are 100,000 or so clones in the sample; 96% occur only once, and approximately 0.21% lies in the top ten. J lost 2 bases, V lost 0 bases, and 1 base had no gene match. The CDR3 extends over 15 amino acids. CDR1 and CDR2 (germline): SGHNT, YYREEE (reference sequence). The chain joins TRBV5-4 to TRBJ2-1, with 8 bases identical to TRBD2. This receptor was identified in a human donor in good health. Sequencing input: T cells isolated from PBMCs. CDR3 nucleotides: TGTGCCAGCAGCTTGGCGGGACTAGCCTACAATGAGCAGTTCTTC. Encoded protein: CASSLAGLAYNEQFF.